A single T cell receptor beta chain is shown here with its context. What it recognizes is unknown. CDR1 and CDR2 from the germline V gene are SGHTA and FQGNSA. Trimming pared 7 bases from V and 1 base from J, leaving 12 bases between. This CDR3 is 14 amino acids long. The sample is drawn from a study of cytomegalovirus exposure and HLA in healthy donors. Study as a whole: The Caucasian-associated ancestry cluster contained 81% of the 398 genotyped donors.

Study-wide findings and caveats: Accurate prediction of most subjects' HLA-A and HLA-B alleles from TCR beta sequences was reported. It was taken for granted in presence/absence analyses that sequencing depth across donors was roughly uniform. Later genetic work tied a missense DCLRE1C variant to beta-chain V and J trimming.

The PCR ran on 60 Vbeta and 13 Jbeta primers. Using immunoSEQ multiplex PCR, the repertoire was profiled, and TCRdb retains in-frame clones only, with some absent. The listing records 100,000 to 150,000 clones. Material for sequencing was PBMCs. The clonotype originates from a woman in her thirties or forties in good health and CMV-seronegative. This chain links TRBV7-2 with TRBJ2-3, with D maybe TRBD1 (5 bases). The CDR3 DNA reads as TGTGCCAGCACCCAGGGCCTCGGCACAGATACGCAGTATTTT. Its protein is CASTQGLGTDTQYF.